The source of this T cell receptor (beta chain) is a study of blood T cell repertoires in COVID-19. On the study more broadly: The cDNA or gDNA used as material had been derived from T cells, B-cell-depleted T cells, or PBMCs.

Data came from immunoSEQ multiplex PCR; TCRdb stores just in-frame clones and leaves some out. The sample lists approximately 160,000 clones, about 90% seen once, with 7% to 8% in the top ten. Individuals drawn from around 25 US areas were about 18 to 90 years old. Participants' reported clinical history set cohort assignment. What the recovered Cohort 3 donors had was two negative PCRs, clearance, or symptom resolution. The germline CDR1 and CDR2 sequences are SEHNR and FQNEAQ (reference sequence). Losses at the gene ends were 3 bases for V and 5 bases for J; bases not matched to a gene: 4. The CDR3 spans 14 residues.

Sequenced input: PBMCs or T cells enriched from blood (not recorded which). This sequence joins TRBV7-9 and TRBJ2-7; TRBD1 agrees at 10 bases. This TCR was recovered from a woman between 50 and 59 years old who had recovered from COVID-19. The CDR3 region has the DNA TGTGCCAGCAGCTTCGGGACAGGGGCCCACGAGCAGTACTTC. It encodes CASSFGTGAHEQYF. Full variable domain (rest looked up from reference TRBV7-9 and TRBJ2-7): DTGVSQNPRHKITKRGQNVTFRCDPISEHNRLYWYRQTLGQGPEFLTYFQNEAQLEKSRLLSDRFSAERPKGSFSTLEIQRTEQGDSAMYLCASSFGTGAHEQYFGPGTRLTVT.